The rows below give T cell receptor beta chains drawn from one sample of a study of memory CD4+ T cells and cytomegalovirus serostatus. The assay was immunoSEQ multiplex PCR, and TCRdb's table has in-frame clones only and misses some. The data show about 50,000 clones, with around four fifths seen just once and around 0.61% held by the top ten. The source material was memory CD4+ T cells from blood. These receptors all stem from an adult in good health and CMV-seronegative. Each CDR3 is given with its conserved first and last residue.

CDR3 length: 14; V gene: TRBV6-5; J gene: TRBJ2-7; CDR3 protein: CASSATLTVYEQYF
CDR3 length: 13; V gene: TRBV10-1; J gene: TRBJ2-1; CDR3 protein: CASSVQRASGQFF
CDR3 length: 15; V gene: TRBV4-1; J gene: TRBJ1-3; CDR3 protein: CASSQRDRERNTIYF
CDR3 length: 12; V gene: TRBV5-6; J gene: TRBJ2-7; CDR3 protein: CASMKPGYEQYF
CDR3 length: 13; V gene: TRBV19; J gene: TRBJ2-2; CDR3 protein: CASNLRGSGELFF
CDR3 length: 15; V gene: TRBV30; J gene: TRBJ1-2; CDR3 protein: CAWSLPQGANYGYTF
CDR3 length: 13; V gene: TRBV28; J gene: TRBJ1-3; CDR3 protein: CASLSGAGNTIYF
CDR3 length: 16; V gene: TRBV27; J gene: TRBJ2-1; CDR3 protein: CASSPTTSGAYNEQFF
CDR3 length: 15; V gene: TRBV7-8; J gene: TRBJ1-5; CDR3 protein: CASSLWEAGNQPQHF
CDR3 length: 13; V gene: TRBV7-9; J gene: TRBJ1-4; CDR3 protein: CASSLSGREKLFF
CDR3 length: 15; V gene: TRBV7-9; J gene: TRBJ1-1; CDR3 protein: CASSPEGAKDTEAFF
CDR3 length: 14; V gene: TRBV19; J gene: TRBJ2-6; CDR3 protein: CASKGGTGANVLTF
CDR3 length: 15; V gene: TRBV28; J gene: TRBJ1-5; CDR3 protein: CASSLGAGGNQPQHF
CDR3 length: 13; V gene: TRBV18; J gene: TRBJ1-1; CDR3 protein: CASSPPVNTEAFF
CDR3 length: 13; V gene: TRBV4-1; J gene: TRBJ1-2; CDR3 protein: CASSQGKVYGYTF
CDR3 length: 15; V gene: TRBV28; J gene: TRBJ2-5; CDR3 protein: CASSLPWGGAETQYF
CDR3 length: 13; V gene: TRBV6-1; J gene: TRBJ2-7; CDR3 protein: CASIKGGWNEQYF
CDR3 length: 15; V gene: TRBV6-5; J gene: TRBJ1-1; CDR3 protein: CASRVTGNGATEAFF
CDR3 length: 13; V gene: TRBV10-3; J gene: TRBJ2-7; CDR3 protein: CAISGPRTSEQYF
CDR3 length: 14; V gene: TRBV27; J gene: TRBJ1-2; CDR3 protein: CASSPRRAQYGYTF
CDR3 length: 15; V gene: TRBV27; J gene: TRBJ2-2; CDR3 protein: CASSFLRPNTGELFF
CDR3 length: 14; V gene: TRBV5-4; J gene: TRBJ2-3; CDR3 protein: CASTDDRSTDTQYF
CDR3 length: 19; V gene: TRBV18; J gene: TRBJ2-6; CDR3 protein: CASSPQGTGSLSGANVLTF
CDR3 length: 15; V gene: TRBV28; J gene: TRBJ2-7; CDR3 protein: CASSFLLVNSYEQYF
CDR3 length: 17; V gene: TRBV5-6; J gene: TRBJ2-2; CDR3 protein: CASSPEQGARVTGELFF
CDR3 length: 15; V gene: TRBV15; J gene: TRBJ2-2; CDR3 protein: CATGLAGVRHGELFF
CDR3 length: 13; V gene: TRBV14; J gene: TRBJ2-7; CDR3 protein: CASSRDLSYEQYF
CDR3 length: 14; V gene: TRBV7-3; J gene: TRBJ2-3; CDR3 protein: CASSQAGVYDTQYF
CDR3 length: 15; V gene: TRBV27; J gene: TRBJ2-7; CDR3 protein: CASSFQGWGPYEQYF
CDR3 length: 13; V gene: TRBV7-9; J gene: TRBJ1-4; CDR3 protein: CASTVGESEKLFF
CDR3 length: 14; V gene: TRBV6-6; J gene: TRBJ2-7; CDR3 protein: CASSYSSQHYEQYF
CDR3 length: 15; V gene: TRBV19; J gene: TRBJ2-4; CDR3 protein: CASSGLPKAKNIQYF
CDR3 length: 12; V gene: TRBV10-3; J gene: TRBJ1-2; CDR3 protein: CAIRAGTDGYTF
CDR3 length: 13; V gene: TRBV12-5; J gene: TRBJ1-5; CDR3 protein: CASAAPGGSLYHF
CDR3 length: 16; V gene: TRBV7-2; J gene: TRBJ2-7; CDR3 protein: CASSLVGQGVRNEQYF
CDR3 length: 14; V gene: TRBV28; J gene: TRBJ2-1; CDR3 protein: CARVYGSSYNEQFF
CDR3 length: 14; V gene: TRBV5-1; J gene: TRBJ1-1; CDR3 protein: CASRDGGGNTEAFF
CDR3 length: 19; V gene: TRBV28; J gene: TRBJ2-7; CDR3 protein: CARSLGAGGRADRYYEQYF
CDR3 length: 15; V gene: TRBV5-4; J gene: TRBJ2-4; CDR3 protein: CASKMQGLAKNIQYF
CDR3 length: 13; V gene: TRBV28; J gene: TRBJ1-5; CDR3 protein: CASTGTPNQPQHF
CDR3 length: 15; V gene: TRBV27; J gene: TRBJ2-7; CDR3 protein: CASSDRILSSYEQYF
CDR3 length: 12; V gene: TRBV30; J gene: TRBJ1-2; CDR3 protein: CAWSVGVSGNTF
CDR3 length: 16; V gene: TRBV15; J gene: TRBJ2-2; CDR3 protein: CATSRGKREMGGELFF
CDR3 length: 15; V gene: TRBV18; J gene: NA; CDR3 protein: CASSPRRQGYPEQYF
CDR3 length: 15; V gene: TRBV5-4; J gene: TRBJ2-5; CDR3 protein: CASSLGQGREETQYF
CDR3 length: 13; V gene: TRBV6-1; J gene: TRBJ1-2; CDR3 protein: CASSESYRSGYTF
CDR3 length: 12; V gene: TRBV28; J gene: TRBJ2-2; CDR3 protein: CASRRTAGELFF
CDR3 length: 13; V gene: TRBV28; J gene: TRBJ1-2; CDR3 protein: CASSEHTVYGYTF
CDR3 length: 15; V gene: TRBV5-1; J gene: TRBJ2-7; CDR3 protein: CASSLVGGTGYEQYF
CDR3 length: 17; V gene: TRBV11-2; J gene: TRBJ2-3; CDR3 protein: CASSQGEASGSPDTQYF
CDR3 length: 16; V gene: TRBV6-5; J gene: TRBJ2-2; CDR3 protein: CASSYSWTGNPGELFF
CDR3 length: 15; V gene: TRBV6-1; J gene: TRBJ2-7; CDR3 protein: CASYLSEGVSYEQYF
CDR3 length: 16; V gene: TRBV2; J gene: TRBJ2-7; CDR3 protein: CASSRDSPPFKREQYF
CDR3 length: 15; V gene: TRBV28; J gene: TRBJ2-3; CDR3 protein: CASLSRGAGTDTQYF
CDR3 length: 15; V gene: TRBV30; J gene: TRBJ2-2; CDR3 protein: CAWRGRGMWTGELFF
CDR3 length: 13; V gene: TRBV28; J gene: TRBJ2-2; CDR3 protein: CASTPLAGLELFF